These 13 T cell receptor beta chains were sequenced from one sample in a study of T cells in Graves' hyperthyroidism and ophthalmopathy. It was RNA transcripts that yielded the amplified TCR beta CDR3 regions. Researchers ran a first-round RT-PCR on the TCR CDR3 using the HTBI primer set. TCRdb re-called the multiplex PCR reads with MiXCR, one entry per CDR3 protein. In the table there are 300,000 to 400,000 distinct CDR3 sequences, approximately 13% of which are singletons. Material for sequencing was blood. All receptors come from a woman under 30 with Graves' hyperthyroidism.

The sample holds a few counts of this clonotype. The rearrangement uses TRBV3-1 and TRBJ2-7, with a weak D call TRBD2 (7 bases). CDR3 length: 15 amino acids. Between the trimmed V and J ends, which lost 7 bases and 6 bases, there was a span of 22 bases. From germline, CDR1 is LGHDT and CDR2 YNNKEL (reference sequence). The CDR3 sequence is CASTLRGGAGSEQYF. The CDR3 DNA sequence: TGTGCCAGCACCCTTAGGGGGGGAGCCGGGTCCGAGCAGTACTTC.

This clonotype was observed a handful of times. The chain has TRBV19 and TRBJ2-2, with 7 bases that match TRBD1. The V segment lost 3 bases and the J segment 2 bases; nucleotides outside the gene matches: 3. The CDR3 spans 15 residues. Germline V gives CDR1 LNHDA, CDR2 SQIVND (reference sequence). The CDR3 protein is CASSITGVNTGELFF. Here the CDR3 DNA reads TGTGCCAGTAGTATTACAGGGGTAAACACCGGGGAGCTGTTTTTT.

This clonotype has ten or more counts. This chain uses TRBV27 with TRBJ2-5; 10 bases align to TRBD2. The ends lost 0 bases at V and 4 bases at J; junction bases unmatched: 5. This CDR3 comprises 16 residues. The germline V gene encodes CDR1 MNHEY and CDR2 SMNVEV (reference sequence). The CDR3 coding sequence is TGTGCCAGCAGTTTATCCTGGACTAGCGGATCAGAGACCCAGTACTTC. Translated, it gives CASSLSWTSGSETQYF.

This clonotype was picked up a small number of times. Possible read error: a much larger clone is one base away. Likely a read error: the CDR3 ends without its conserved phenylalanine or tryptophan. This sequence joins TRBV27 and TRBJ1-2; D is perhaps TRBD1 (6 bases). V lost 5 bases to trimming and J lost 3 bases, with 16 bases between them. CDR3 length: 15 amino acids. Germline V CDR1 and CDR2: MNHEY, SMNVEV (reference sequence). In nucleotides, the CDR3 is TGTGCCAGCAGTCTCCGGGGGCCCGGGGACTATGGCTACACCCTC. Translation: CASSLRGPGDYGYTL.

In its sample, this clonotype was seen many times. This chain connects TRBV28 to TRBJ1-5; D might be TRBD1 (6 bases). Per the germline V gene, CDR1 is MDHEN and CDR2 is SYDVKM. The CDR3 is made up of 15 amino acids. V lost 4 bases, J lost 6 bases, and 16 bases lay in between. CDR3 loop: CASSWTGAPGQPQHF. The DNA for the CDR3 is TGTGCCAGCAGTTGGACGGGGGCGCCCGGTCAGCCCCAGCATTTT.

A word on this clonotype: Just one base apart from a much larger clone, this may be a read error. V and J are TRBV7-9 and TRBJ2-2; D perhaps matches TRBD1 (6 bases). The CDR3 contains 15 residues. Germline V gene data show CDR1 as SEHNR and CDR2 as FQNEAQ (reference sequence). V lost 1 base, J lost 4 bases, and 10 bases lay in between. For the CDR3, the DNA is TGTGCCAGCAGCTTAGGAGGGACAAGCACCGGGGAGCTGTTTTTT. This gives the protein CASSLGGTSTGELFF.

The gene calls are TRBV2 and TRBJ1-1, with D possibly being TRBD1 (5 bases). The V gene lost 2 bases and the J gene lost 5 bases, with 24 bases spanning the gap. The CDR3 sequence is 18 residues long. Germline loops: CDR1 SNHLY, CDR2 FYNNEI. The DNA for the CDR3 is TGTGCCAGCAGTGAAAAATTGTGGAATCCGGGACCTGGTACTGAAGCTTTCTTT. Residues: CASSEKLWNPGPGTEAFF.

The chain has TRBV10-3 and TRBJ2-1; the D gene is possibly TRBD2 (5 bases). CDR3 size: 15 residues. V shed 2 bases and J shed 7 bases, with 15 bases lying between them. The germline V gene has CDR1 ENHRY and CDR2 SYGVKD. The DNA of the CDR3 is TGTGCCATCAGTGAGGGTGGAAGGGAGCTGAATGAGCAGTTCTTC. It is translated as CAISEGGRELNEQFF.

This clonotype was counted ten times or more. V gene TRBV4-1 combines with J gene TRBJ2-3, with 12 bases fitting TRBD2. Per the germline V gene, CDR1 is MGHRA and CDR2 is YSYEKL. This CDR3 region has 20 residues. Losses at the gene ends were 0 bases for V and 5 bases for J; bases not matched to a gene: 15. The CDR3 coding sequence is TGCGCCAGCAGCCAAGAGGGGCTAGCGGGAGGGGCTCTGGCGGAAGATACGCAGTATTTT. Amino acid sequence: CASSQEGLAGGALAEDTQYF.

This clonotype was counted only a few times. This sequence joins TRBV9 and TRBJ2-1; the D gene is possibly TRBD1 (7 bases). V lost 4 bases and J lost 7, with 15 bases in between. Germline CDR1 reads SGDLS; CDR2 reads YYNGEE. The CDR3 sequence is 14 residues long. The chain's CDR3 is CASSPGGTPNEQFF. CDR3 coding DNA: TGTGCCAGCAGCCCAGGGGGGACTCCAAATGAGCAGTTCTTC.

This clonotype was seen many times. The gene calls are TRBV30 and TRBJ1-2; D gene ambiguous. The V end was cut by 1 base, the J end by 8 bases, with 8 bases between. This CDR3 comprises 11 residues. Looked up from germline, CDR1 is GTSNPN and CDR2 is SVGIG (reference sequence). CDR3 in amino acids: CAWSAGRGYTF. For the CDR3, the DNA is TGTGCCTGGAGTGCTGGAAGGGGCTACACCTTC.

In its sample, this clonotype was seen a few times. V gene TRBV9 combines with J gene TRBJ2-3; 8 nucleotides line up with TRBD2. J lost 6 bases, V lost 0 bases, and 3 bases had no gene match. This CDR3 region has 14 residues. Germline assignment: CDR1 SGDLS and CDR2 YYNGEE. For the CDR3, the DNA is TGTGCCAGCAGCGTAGGAGCGGGAGCGGATACGCAGTATTTT. Amino acid sequence: CASSVGAGADTQYF. Full variable domain (remainder filled in from reference TRBV9 and TRBJ2-3): DSGVTQTPKHLITATGQRVTLRCSPRSGDLSVYWYQQSLDQGLQFLIQYYNGEERAKGNILERFSAQQFPDLHSELNLSSLELGDSALYFCASSVGAGADTQYFGPGTRLTVL.

The rearrangement uses TRBV10-3 and TRBJ1-1, with 8 bases lining up with TRBD1. Trimming took 9 bases from V and 7 from J; bases not matched to a gene: 4. Germline values: CDR1 ENHRY, CDR2 SYGVKD. This CDR3 comprises 11 residues. DNA for the CDR3: TGTGCCATAGGACAGGGAAATGAAGCTTTCTTT. Translating gives CAIGQGNEAFF.